Presented here are 13 T cell receptor beta chains from one specimen sequenced in a study of identical twins. TCRdb reprocessed the 5' RACE reads with MiXCR, giving one entry per CDR3 protein. Here the sample spans around 280,000 distinct CDR3 sequences, under 9% being singletons. The same specimen was also included in a second study, on yellow fever vaccine responses in identical twins.

The specimen was memory (CD45RO+) T cells sorted from blood. The receptors come from a woman between 18 and 29 years old in good health.

The genes are TRBV28 and TRBJ1-2; unclear D gene. This CDR3 is built from 15 residues. Germline lookup yields CDR1 MDHEN and CDR2 SYDVKM. V was clipped by 3 bases and J by 0 bases, with 11 bases between them. The CDR3 reads CASSFAADANYGYTF. Written as DNA, the CDR3 is TGTGCCAGCAGTTTCGCGGCAGACGCTAACTATGGCTACACCTTC.

This clonotype has only a few counts. The genes are TRBV5-1 and TRBJ2-2, with 7 nucleotides matching TRBD1. In germline, CDR1 is SGHRS, CDR2 YFSETQ. This CDR3 comprises 14 residues. The V gene end was trimmed by 3 bases and the J gene end by 7 bases; junction bases not matched to a gene: 6. For the CDR3, the DNA is TGCGCCAGCAGCTCCGACAGGGAAGGCGGGGAGCTGTTTTTT. Protein: CASSSDREGGELFF.

This clonotype was recorded at least ten times. The chain recombines TRBV5-1 with TRBJ2-1, with 7 bases fitting TRBD2. CDR1 SGHRS and CDR2 YFSETQ come from the germline V gene. Unmatched junction bases numbered 9, after V lost 1 base and J lost 8 bases. The CDR3 runs to 15 residues. The CDR3 protein is CASSLLSSGVDEQFF. DNA for the CDR3: TGCGCCAGCAGCTTGTTGTCTAGCGGCGTCGATGAGCAGTTCTTC.

This clonotype has a count of ten or more. This sequence joins TRBV11-2 and TRBJ2-2; D may be TRBD2 (5 bases). Trimming cost V 3 bases and J 5 bases, with 7 bases left between them. The germline gives CDR1 SGHAT, CDR2 FQNNGV. The CDR3 loop spans 13 amino acids. The CDR3 spells CASSFTGTGELFF. In DNA, the CDR3 is TGTGCCAGCAGCTTTACGGGGACCGGGGAGCTGTTTTTT.

This clonotype occurred many times. V is TRBV12-3 or TRBV12-4 and J is TRBJ1-1; D may be TRBD1 (6 bases). The CDR3 length is 14 residues. Trimming left V 5 bases short and J 2 bases short, with 12 bases between. The DNA for the CDR3 is TGTGCCAGCAGTGAGGACAGCTCAAACACTGAAGCTTTCTTT. Translating gives CASSEDSSNTEAFF.

This clonotype occurred a few times. The chain carries TRBV27 and TRBJ2-5; D possibly corresponds to TRBD2 (6 bases). The CDR3 extends over 15 amino acids. V was trimmed by 7 bases and J by 5 bases, leaving 20 bases between them. Looked up from germline, CDR1 is MNHEY and CDR2 is SMNVEV (reference sequence). The CDR3 sequence: CASIGYGAGKETQYF. CDR3 nucleotide sequence: TGTGCCAGCATCGGCTATGGCGCGGGGAAGGAGACCCAGTACTTC.

There are a few counts of this clonotype. V is TRBV12-5 and J is TRBJ2-1; TRBD1 matches 12 bases. J lost 6 bases, V lost 6 bases, and 6 bases had no gene match. Germline V CDR1 and CDR2: LGHNT, FRNRAP. The CDR3 consists of 15 residues. The CDR3 DNA reads TGTGCTAGTGGAAAGGGACAGGGGGCTGGCAATGAGCAGTTCTTC. This encodes CASGKGQGAGNEQFF.

There are a few counts of this clonotype. The rearrangement uses TRBV2 and TRBJ1-5; D not resolved. Germline V CDR1 and CDR2: SNHLY, FYNNEI. This CDR3 has 14 amino acids. With 2 bases removed from V and 6 bases from J, the gap between germline ends came to 11 bases. The CDR3 loop reads CASSEPGDFQPQHF. The CDR3 DNA is TGTGCCAGCAGTGAACCCGGAGACTTTCAGCCCCAGCATTTT.

This clonotype was observed a few times. The V call is TRBV6-1, the J call TRBJ2-5, with D tentatively TRBD1 or TRBD2 (6 bases each). This CDR3 contains 14 residues. CDR1 and CDR2 from the germline V gene are MNHNS and SASEGT. V was cut by 6 bases and J by 3 bases, with 14 bases left in between. CDR3 loop: CASSIQGGKETQYF. The CDR3 DNA is TGTGCCAGCAGCATACAGGGAGGAAAAGAGACCCAGTACTTC.

This clonotype has more than one count but fewer than ten. The chain joins TRBV3-1 to TRBJ2-5; no reliable D call. Germline CDR1 reads LGHDT; CDR2 reads YNNKEL (reference sequence). The CDR3 loop spans 12 amino acids. The V end lost 0 bases, the J end lost 6 bases, and 5 bases lay between the germline ends. The CDR3, as DNA: TGTGCCAGCAGCCAAGATGTCAAGACCCAGTACTTC. Amino acids: CASSQDVKTQYF.

The chain links TRBV25-1 to TRBJ1-2; D gene unclear. V was shortened by 4 bases and J by 7 bases, with 13 bases between the two germline ends. CDR3 length equals 13 residues. Germline-derived CDR1 and CDR2 are MGHDK and SYGVNS. The CDR3 reads CASSAGVVFGYTF. The CDR3 coding sequence is TGTGCCAGCAGTGCTGGGGTTGTCTTTGGCTACACCTTC.

The chain carries TRBV24-1 and TRBJ2-3; 9 positions match TRBD2. The CDR3 totals 16 residues. The germline gives CDR1 KGHDR, CDR2 SFDVKD. V lost 3 bases, J lost 6 bases, and 9 bases stayed unmatched. Written as DNA, the CDR3 is TGTGCCACCAGTGATCCCAGCGGGAGGCAGGGGGATACGCAGTATTTT. It encodes CATSDPSGRQGDTQYF.

The rearrangement joins TRBV18 to TRBJ2-5; maybe TRBD2 (5 bases). Between the trimmed V and J ends, which lost 3 bases and 7 bases, there was a span of 15 bases. Per the germline V gene, CDR1 is KGHSH and CDR2 is LQKENI. The CDR3 runs 14 residues. The CDR3 region has the DNA TGTGCCAGCTCACCCGGACTCGATCGCGGGACCCAGTACTTC. Translating gives CASSPGLDRGTQYF.